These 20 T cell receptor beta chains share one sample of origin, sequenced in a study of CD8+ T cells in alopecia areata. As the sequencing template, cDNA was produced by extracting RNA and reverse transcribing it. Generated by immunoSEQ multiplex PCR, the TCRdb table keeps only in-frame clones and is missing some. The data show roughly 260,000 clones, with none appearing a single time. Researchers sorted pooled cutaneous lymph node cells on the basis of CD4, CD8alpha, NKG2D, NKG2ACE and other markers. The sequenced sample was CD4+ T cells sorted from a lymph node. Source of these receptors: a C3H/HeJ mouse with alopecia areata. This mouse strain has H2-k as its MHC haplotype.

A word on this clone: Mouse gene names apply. CDR3 DNA (partial): TGTGCCAGCAGTTGGGACTGGGGGGGCTCAAACACCGGG. Its translation: CASSWDWGGSNTG. The full CDR3 protein is CASSWDWGGSNTGQLYF. The chain carries TRBV13-3 and TRBJ2-2; 14 bases are a match to TRBD2. The read falls 4 residues short of the CDR3 end, and the missing part is taken from the germline J gene. The CDR3 length is 17 residues. Per germline, CDR1 NNHDY and CDR2 SYVADS. The junction had 2 bases not matched to a gene; V was cut back by 4 bases and J by 0 bases. The variable domain in full, completed from reference TRBV13-3 and TRBJ2-2, reads EAAVTQSPRSKVAVTGGKVTLSCHQTNNHDYMYWYRQDTGHGLRLIHYSYVADSTEKGDIPDGYKASRPSQENFSLILELASLSQTAVYFCASSWDWGGSNTGQLYFGEGSKLTVL.

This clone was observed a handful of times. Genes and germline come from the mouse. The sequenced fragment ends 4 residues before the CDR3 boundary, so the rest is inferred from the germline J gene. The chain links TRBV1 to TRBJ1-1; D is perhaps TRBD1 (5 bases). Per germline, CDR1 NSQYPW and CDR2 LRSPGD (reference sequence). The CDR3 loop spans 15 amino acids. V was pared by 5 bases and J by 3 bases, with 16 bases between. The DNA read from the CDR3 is TGCACCTGCAGTCCCCAGGGAAGGGCGGACACA. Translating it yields CTCSPQGRADT. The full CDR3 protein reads CTCSPQGRADTEVFF. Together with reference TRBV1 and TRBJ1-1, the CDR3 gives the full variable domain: VTLLEQNPRWRLVPRGQAVNLRCILKNSQYPWMSWYQQDLQKQLQWLFTLRSPGDKEVKSLPGADYLATRVTDTELRLQVANMSQGRTLYCTCSPQGRADTEVFFGKGTRLTVV.

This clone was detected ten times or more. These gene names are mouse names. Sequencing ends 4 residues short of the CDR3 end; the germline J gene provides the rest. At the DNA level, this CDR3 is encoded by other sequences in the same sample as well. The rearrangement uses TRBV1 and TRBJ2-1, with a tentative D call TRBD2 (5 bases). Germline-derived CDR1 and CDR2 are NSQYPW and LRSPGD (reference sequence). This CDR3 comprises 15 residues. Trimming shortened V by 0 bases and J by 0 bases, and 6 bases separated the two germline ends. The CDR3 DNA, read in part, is TGCACCTGCAGTGCAGAGTGGGGTAACTATGCT. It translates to CTCSAEWGNYA. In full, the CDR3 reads CTCSAEWGNYAEQFF.

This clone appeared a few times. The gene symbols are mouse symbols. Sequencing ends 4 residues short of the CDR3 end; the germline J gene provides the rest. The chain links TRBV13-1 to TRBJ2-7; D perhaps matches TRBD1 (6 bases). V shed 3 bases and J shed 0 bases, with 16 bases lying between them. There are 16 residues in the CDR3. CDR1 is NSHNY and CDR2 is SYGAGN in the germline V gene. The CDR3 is CASSVNAGQSSYEQYF. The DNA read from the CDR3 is TGTGCCAGCAGTGTCAACGCGGGACAAAGCTCCTAT.

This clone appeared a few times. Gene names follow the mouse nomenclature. CDR3 DNA (partial): TGTGCCAGCAGTCCAGCT. Translated: CASSPA. The CDR3 in full is CASSPAEQFF. This chain joins TRBV14 and TRBJ2-1; D unresolved. Coverage ceases 4 residues before the CDR3 finishes, and the germline J gene fills in the end. CDR1 is SGHDT, CDR2 FRDEAV, per germline. The CDR3 is 10 residues long.

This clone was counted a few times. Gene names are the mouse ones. The CDR3 spells CATRRENTGQLYF. Partial CDR3 DNA: TGTGCCACCCGCAGGGAAAACACCGGG. V usage is TRBV31 and J usage is TRBJ2-2; tentatively, D is TRBD1 (5 bases). Read sequence stops 4 residues before the CDR3 end, and the germline J gene provides the missing end. CDR3 size: 13 residues. CDR1 GKSSPN and CDR2 SITVG come from the germline V gene. The V and J ends lost 8 bases and 1 base respectively, with 11 bases between them.

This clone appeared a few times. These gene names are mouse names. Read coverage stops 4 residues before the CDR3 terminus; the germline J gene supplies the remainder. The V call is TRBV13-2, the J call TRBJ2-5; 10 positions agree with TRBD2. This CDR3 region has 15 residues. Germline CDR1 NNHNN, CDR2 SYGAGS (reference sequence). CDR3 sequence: CASGDARDWGDTQYF. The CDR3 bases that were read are TGTGCCAGCGGTGATGCACGGGACTGGGGAGAC.

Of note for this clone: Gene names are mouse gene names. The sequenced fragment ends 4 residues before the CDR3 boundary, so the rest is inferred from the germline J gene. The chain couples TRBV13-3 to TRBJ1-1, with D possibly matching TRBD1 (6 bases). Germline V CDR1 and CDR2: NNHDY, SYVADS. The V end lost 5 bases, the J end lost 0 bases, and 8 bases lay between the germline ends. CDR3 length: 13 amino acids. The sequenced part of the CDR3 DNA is TGTGCCAGCAGGCGGGACACAAACACA. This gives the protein CASRRDTNT. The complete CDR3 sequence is CASRRDTNTEVFF.

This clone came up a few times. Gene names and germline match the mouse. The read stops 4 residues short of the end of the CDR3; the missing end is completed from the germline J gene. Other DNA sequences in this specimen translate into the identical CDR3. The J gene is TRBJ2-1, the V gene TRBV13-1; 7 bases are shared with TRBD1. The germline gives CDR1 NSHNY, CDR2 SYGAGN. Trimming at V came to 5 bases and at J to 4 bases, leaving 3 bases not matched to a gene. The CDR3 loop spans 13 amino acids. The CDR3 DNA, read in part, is TGTGCCAGCAGCGTGGGACAGTATGCT. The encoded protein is CASSVGQYA. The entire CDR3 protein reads CASSVGQYAEQFF.

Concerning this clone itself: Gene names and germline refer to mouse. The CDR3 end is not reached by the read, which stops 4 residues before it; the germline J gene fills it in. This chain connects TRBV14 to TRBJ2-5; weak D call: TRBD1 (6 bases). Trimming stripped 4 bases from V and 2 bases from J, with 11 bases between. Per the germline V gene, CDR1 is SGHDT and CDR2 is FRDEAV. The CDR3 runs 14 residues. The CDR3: CASSRTAIQDTQYF. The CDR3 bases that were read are TGTGCCAGCAGTCGGACAGCGATCCAAGAC.

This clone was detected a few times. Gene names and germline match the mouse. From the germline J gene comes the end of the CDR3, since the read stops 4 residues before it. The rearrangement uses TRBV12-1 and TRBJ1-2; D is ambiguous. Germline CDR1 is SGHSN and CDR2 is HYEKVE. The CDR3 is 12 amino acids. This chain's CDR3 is CASSLNISDYTF. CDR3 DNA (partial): TGTGCCAGCTCTCTCAACATATCC.

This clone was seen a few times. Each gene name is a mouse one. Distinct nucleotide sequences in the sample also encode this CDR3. CDR3 sequence: CASSPGTDYAEQFF. Partial CDR3 DNA: TGTGCCAGCAGCCCCGGGACAGACTATGCT. The chain joins TRBV5 to TRBJ2-1, with 7 bases fitting TRBD1. The read ends 4 residues early relative to the CDR3; the germline J gene fills the gap. After removal of 4 bases from V and 2 bases from J, the junction contained 2 bases not matched to a gene. This CDR3 has 14 residues. Germline values: CDR1 LGHNA, CDR2 YNLKQL (reference sequence).

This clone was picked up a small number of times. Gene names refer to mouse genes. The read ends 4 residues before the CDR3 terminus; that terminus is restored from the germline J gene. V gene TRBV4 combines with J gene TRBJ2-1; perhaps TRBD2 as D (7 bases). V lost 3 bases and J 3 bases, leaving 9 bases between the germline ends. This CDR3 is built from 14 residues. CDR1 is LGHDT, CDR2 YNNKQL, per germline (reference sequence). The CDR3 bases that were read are TGTGCCAGCAGCTATCTGGGGGCCTATGCT. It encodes CASSYLGAYA. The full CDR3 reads CASSYLGAYAEQFF.

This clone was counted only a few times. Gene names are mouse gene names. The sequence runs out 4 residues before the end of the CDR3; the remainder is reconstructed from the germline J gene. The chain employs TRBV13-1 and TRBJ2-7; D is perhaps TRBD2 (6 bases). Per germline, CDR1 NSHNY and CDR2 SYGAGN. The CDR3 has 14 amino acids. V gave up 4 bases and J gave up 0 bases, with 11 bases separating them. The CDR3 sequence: CASSSSGVSYEQYF. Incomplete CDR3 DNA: TGTGCCAGCAGTTCCTCTGGGGTCTCCTAT.

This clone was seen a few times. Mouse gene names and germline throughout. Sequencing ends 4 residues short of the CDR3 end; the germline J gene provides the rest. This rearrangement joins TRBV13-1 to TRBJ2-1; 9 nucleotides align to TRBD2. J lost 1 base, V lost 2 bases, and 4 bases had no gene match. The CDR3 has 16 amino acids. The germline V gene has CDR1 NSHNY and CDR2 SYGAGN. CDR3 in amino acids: CASSEAWGGNYAEQFF. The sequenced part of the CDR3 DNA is TGTGCCAGCAGTGAGGCCTGGGGGGGGAACTATGCT.

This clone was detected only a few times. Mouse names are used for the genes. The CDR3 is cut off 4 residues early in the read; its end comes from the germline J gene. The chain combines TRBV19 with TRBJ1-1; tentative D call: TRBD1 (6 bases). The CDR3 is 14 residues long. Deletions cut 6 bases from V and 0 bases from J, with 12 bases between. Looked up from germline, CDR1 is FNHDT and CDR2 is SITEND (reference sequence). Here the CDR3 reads CASTPGTSNTEVFF. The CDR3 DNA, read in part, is TGTGCCAGCACCCCCGGGACATCAAACACA. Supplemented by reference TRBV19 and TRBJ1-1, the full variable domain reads GGIITQTPKFLIGQEGQKLTLKCQQNFNHDTMYWYRQDSGKGLRLIYYSITENDLQKGDLSEGYDASREKKSSFSLTVTSAQKNEMAVFLCASTPGTSNTEVFFGKGTRLTVV.

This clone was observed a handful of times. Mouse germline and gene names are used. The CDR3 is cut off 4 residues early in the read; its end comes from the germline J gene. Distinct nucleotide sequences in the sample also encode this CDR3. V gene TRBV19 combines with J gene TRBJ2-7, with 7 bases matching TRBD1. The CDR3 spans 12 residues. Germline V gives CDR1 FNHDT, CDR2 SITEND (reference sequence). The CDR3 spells CASSKDRYEQYF. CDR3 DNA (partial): TGTGCCAGCAGTAAGGACAGGTAT.

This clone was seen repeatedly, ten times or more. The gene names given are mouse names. The part of the CDR3 DNA that was read is TGTGCCAGCAGTGATGCTTCCGGG. Its protein product is CASSDASG. The full CDR3 is CASSDASGQLYF. The chain recombines TRBV13-3 with TRBJ2-2; D not resolved. The read gets to within 4 residues of the CDR3 end, and the germline J gene fills in the rest. Germline V gives CDR1 NNHDY, CDR2 SYVADS. The CDR3 runs to 12 residues. V gave up 0 bases and J gave up 6 bases, with 3 bases separating them. The full variable domain, its missing parts supplied by reference TRBV13-3 and TRBJ2-2, is EAAVTQSPRSKVAVTGGKVTLSCHQTNNHDYMYWYRQDTGHGLRLIHYSYVADSTEKGDIPDGYKASRPSQENFSLILELASLSQTAVYFCASSDASGQLYFGEGSKLTVL.

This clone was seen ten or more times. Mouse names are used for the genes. The CDR3 loop reads CASRDRGSAETLYF. Incomplete CDR3 DNA: TGTGCTAGCAGAGACAGGGGGAGTGCAGAA. The V call is TRBV17, the J call TRBJ2-3; 9 bases match TRBD1. Read coverage stops 4 residues before the CDR3 terminus; the germline J gene supplies the remainder. In germline, CDR1 is MNHDT, CDR2 YYDKIL. V lost 6 bases to trimming and J lost 0 bases; unmatched junction nucleotides: 1. CDR3 length: 14 residues.

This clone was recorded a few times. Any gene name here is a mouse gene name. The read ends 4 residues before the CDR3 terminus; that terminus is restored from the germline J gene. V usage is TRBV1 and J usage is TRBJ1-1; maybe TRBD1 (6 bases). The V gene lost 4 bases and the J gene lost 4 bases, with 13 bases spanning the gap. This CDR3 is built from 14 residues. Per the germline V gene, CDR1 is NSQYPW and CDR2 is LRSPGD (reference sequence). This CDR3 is CTCSDRDGGTEVFF. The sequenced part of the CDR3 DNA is TGCACCTGCAGTGACAGGGACGGCGGCACA.